This TCR beta chain was profiled in a study of OX40 agonist ivuxolimab in advanced cancers. Concerning the study at large: The costimulatory receptor OX40 (CD134) was targeted by ivuxolimab, a fully human IgG2 agonistic monoclonal antibody. Intravenous ivuxolimab was administered to patients every 2 weeks at six dose levels: 0.01, 0.1, 0.3, 1.5, 3 and 10 mg/kg. Of the approximately 53 patients in dose escalation, 19 had hepatocellular carcinoma, some 15 had melanoma, 9 had renal cell carcinoma and 9 had head and neck cancer. In the dose-escalation cohort, 75% to 90% of patients were male, and the mean age was 60 years with a range of 23 to 79. Prior anti-PD-1, anti-PD-L1 or anti-CTLA-4 therapy was permitted, and checkpoint inhibitors had been received by around 39% of dose-escalation patients. Three dose-escalation patients achieved partial responses, one with hepatocellular carcinoma and two with cutaneous melanoma. The point of sequencing TCRbeta in the periphery was to test whether ivuxolimab changed TCR sequence diversity and drove clonal T-cell expansion. The paper reports the monotherapy dose-escalation portion (N = 52 patients) of the phase I ivuxolimab trial. Paper-wide results and their limitations: At doses of 0.1 to 3.0 mg/kg, clonal expansion of both CD4+ and CD8+ blood T cells was observed from baseline to week 6. After ivuxolimab, more expanded clones were found on average in CD8+ T cells than in CD4+ T cells. Low levels of normalized T-cell clonal expansion were also seen in some patients who did not respond. Partial responders in the 0.1-3.0 mg/kg groups had among the lowest normalized peripheral clonal expansion, especially among CD8+ T cells. The antigen specificity of the clonally expanded peripheral T cells was not determined.

Genomic DNA was isolated from the sorted cells so that the TCRbeta CDR3 region could be sequenced. The immunoSEQ Assay was used for sequencing of TCRbeta CDR3 regions. TCRdb took over this immuneACCESS table, retaining in-frame rearrangements with V and J assigned. Such tables are incomplete; in checked studies, under half of the missing clones stem from an unresolved V gene, and the remainder is unexplained. The sample table shows about 34,000 clones, and approximately 78% are seen once. The top ten clones comprise approximately 2.4% of the sample. The trial excluded patients who had a history of autoimmune disease or who were on systemic immunosuppression. Peripheral blood for TCR sequencing was collected from all dose cohorts at baseline, on cycle 4 day 1, and on cycle 7 day 1. The samples were taken from a phase I, first-in-human, multicenter, open-label dose-escalation trial of ivuxolimab. Adults with locally advanced or metastatic melanoma, renal cell carcinoma, hepatocellular carcinoma or head and neck squamous cell carcinoma were enrolled in the trial. Before TCR sequencing, CD4+ T cells and CD8+ T cells were sorted from peripheral blood as separate populations.

CDR1 and CDR2 are read off the germline V gene as SGHTA and FQGTGA. Its CDR3 holds 14 amino acids, cysteine through phenylalanine. This entry keeps only the CDR3 DNA: 42 bases, framed from base 1. V and J lose 4 bases and 10 bases, and a span of 17 bases separates them. In the case of this clone: This receptor's antigen is unknown. No much larger clone is present one base from it, and per-base qualities are unavailable.

The clonotype was recovered from an adult with an advanced solid tumor such as melanoma, head and neck, liver or kidney cancer. This chain joins TRBV7-3 to TRBJ2-1, with no D gene named confidently. This material consisted of CD4+ or CD8+ T cells sorted from blood, taken in a trial of the OX40 agonist ivuxolimab. Read as DNA, the sequence is TGTGCCAGCAGCTCCCTCGGCTGGGGTGCGGAGCAGTTCTTC. This gives the protein CASSSLGWGAEQFF.